The 13 T cell receptor beta chains listed next were all sequenced from one sample in a study of shared clonotypes between healthy human individuals. Sequencing used immunoSEQ multiplex PCR; TCRdb keeps in-frame clones, though not all of them. The data contain a few million clones, approximately 90% of them singletons. Source material: naive CD4+ T cells from PBMCs. The subset denotes: CD45RA+ positively selected. Source of these receptors: a man aged 18 to 30 in good health. Some clones in this sample may be carry-over from other donors' samples.

V usage is TRBV5-1 and J usage is TRBJ2-1; 9 bases map to TRBD1. Germline CDR1 reads SGHRS; CDR2 reads YFSETQ. The V gene end was trimmed by 4 bases and the J gene end by 4 bases; junction bases not matched to a gene: 6. This CDR3 is 15 amino acids long. The CDR3 sequence is CASSPGGTGYNEQFF. CDR3 bases: TGCGCCAGCAGCCCTGGTGGGACAGGGTACAATGAGCAGTTCTTC.

The chain links TRBV10-3 to TRBJ2-7; 9 bases agree with TRBD2. The junction had 6 bases not matched to a gene; V was cut back by 6 bases and J by 6 bases. The CDR3 runs 13 residues. The germline V gene has CDR1 ENHRY and CDR2 SYGVKD. In DNA form, the CDR3 reads TGTGCCATCAGCATGACTAGCGGAGGCGAGCAGTACTTC. Its translation: CAISMTSGGEQYF.

This chain uses TRBV28 with TRBJ1-5; possible D gene TRBD1, 6 bases. Germline-derived CDR1 and CDR2 are MDHEN and SYDVKM. V shed 5 bases and J shed 2 bases, with 19 bases lying between them. The CDR3 is made up of 17 amino acids. CDR3 amino acids: CASSPPGATGGNQPQHF. CDR3 bases: TGTGCCAGCAGTCCCCCAGGGGCTACGGGGGGCAATCAGCCCCAGCATTTT.

V gene TRBV5-6 combines with J gene TRBJ1-4; 8 nucleotides line up with TRBD1. This CDR3 contains 17 residues. Germline values: CDR1 SGHDT, CDR2 YYEEEE. Trimming at V came to 1 base and at J to 1 base, leaving 6 bases not matched to a gene. CDR3 DNA: TGTGCCAGCAGCTTGAGGCCAGGGGGCGGAACTAATGAAAAACTGTTTTTT. Amino acids: CASSLRPGGGTNEKLFF. The full variable domain, with the rest looked up from reference TRBV5-6 and TRBJ1-4, is DAGVTQSPTHLIKTRGQQVTLRCSPKSGHDTVSWYQQALGQGPQFIFQYYEEEERQRGNFPDRFSGHQFPNYSSELNVNALLLGDSALYLCASSLRPGGGTNEKLFFGSGTQLSVL.

About this clone: The sample carries other DNA sequences with the same CDR3. The chain uses TRBV5-1 and TRBJ1-1, with D uncertain. The germline gives CDR1 SGHRS, CDR2 YFSETQ. The V and J ends lost 0 bases and 0 bases respectively, with 9 bases between them. The CDR3 extends over 15 amino acids. The CDR3 DNA sequence: TGCGCCAGCAGCTTGGTGGCTGGGGTGAACACTGAAGCTTTCTTT. This gives the protein CASSLVAGVNTEAFF.

The chain is built from TRBV4-3 and TRBJ2-5, with TRBD2 matching 8 bases. The germline CDR1 and CDR2 sequences are LGHNA and YSLEER. V dropped 5 bases and J dropped 4; count of bases not matched to a gene: 15. CDR3 length: 17 residues. In DNA, the CDR3 is TGCGCCAGCAGCTCGGGGCCGGGAGGGCGAGTCGGAGAGACCCAGTACTTC. As protein: CASSSGPGGRVGETQYF.

The J gene is TRBJ1-5, the V gene TRBV19, with 7 bases aligning to TRBD1. The V and J ends lost 5 bases and 5 bases, in that order; junction bases with no gene match: 0. The CDR3 totals 12 residues. Germline values: CDR1 LNHDA, CDR2 SQIVND (reference sequence). CDR3 sequence (DNA): TGTGCCAGTAGTGGGACAGATCAGCCCCAGCATTTT. This encodes CASSGTDQPQHF.

The V call is TRBV27, the J call TRBJ2-7, with 8 positions matching TRBD2. Germline V gene sequence: CDR1 MNHEY, CDR2 SMNVEV (reference sequence). V was clipped by 3 bases and J by 6 bases; unmatched bases: 7. This CDR3 comprises 14 residues. CDR3 residues: CASSFDRAGVEQYF. DNA of the CDR3: TGTGCCAGCAGTTTTGACCGAGCGGGAGTCGAGCAGTACTTC.

The rearrangement uses TRBV7-9 and TRBJ1-2; maybe TRBD1 (5 bases). The V end lost 4 bases, the J end lost 8 bases, and 14 bases lay between the germline ends. The germline CDR1 and CDR2 sequences are SEHNR and FQNEAQ (reference sequence). This CDR3 is 13 amino acids long. CDR3 coding DNA: TGTGCCAGCAGCTCGTCACAGGCCCGGGGCTACACCTTC. The encoded protein is CASSSSQARGYTF.

The chain couples TRBV15 to TRBJ2-1; 8 bases fit TRBD2. Germline lookup yields CDR1 LNHNV and CDR2 YYDKDF (reference sequence). This CDR3 has 16 residues. V shed 0 bases and J 3 bases; nucleotides not matched to a gene: 4. The CDR3 nucleotides read TGTGCCACCAGCAGAGATGCGGGAGGCTACTACAATGAGCAGTTCTTC. This sequence encodes CATSRDAGGYYNEQFF.

This clone was seen a few times. The chain is built from TRBV4-1 and TRBJ2-2, with D unclear. This CDR3 has 14 amino acids. The germline gives CDR1 MGHRA, CDR2 YSYEKL. The V and J ends lost 0 bases and 3 bases respectively, with 5 bases between them. The DNA of the CDR3 is TGCGCCAGCAGCCAAGACGTCTACACCGGGGAGCTGTTTTTT. Amino acids: CASSQDVYTGELFF.

The rearrangement links TRBV6-5 to TRBJ2-2; 9 bases are shared with TRBD2. The CDR3 totals 16 residues. V dropped 2 bases and J dropped 5; count of bases not matched to a gene: 6. Germline V gives CDR1 MNHEY, CDR2 SVGAGI. For the CDR3, the DNA is TGTGCCAGCAGTTACCGCGGGACTAGCCGTACCGGGGAGCTGTTTTTT. This codes for CASSYRGTSRTGELFF.

This clone was picked up a small number of times. The chain is built from TRBV28 and TRBJ1-1; D call uncertain. Germline lookup yields CDR1 MDHEN and CDR2 SYDVKM. Trimming shortened V by 5 bases and J by 2 bases, and 9 bases separated the two germline ends. This CDR3 has 13 residues. CDR3 residues: CASSNSLNTEAFF. The CDR3 DNA reads as TGTGCCAGCAGTAACTCCCTTAACACTGAAGCTTTCTTT.